This TCR beta chain was found in a study of CD8+ T cells in alopecia areata. Indicated treatment: oral pan-JAK inhibitor, 5-10 mg twice daily. This clone was seen a handful of times. V was clipped by 4 bases and J by 5 bases, with 14 bases between them. CDR1 is MDHEN, CDR2 SYDVKM, per germline. CDR3 length: 15 amino acids. Extracted RNA was reverse transcribed into cDNA, the sequencing template. The method was immunoSEQ multiplex PCR; TCRdb's version includes in-frame clones alone and lacks a portion of them. The sample shows about 190,000 clones, about three fifths of them seen only once. The chain links TRBV28 to TRBJ2-2; weak D call: TRBD2 (5 bases). The origin of this receptor is a human donor with alopecia areata. The sequenced sample was CD4+ T cells sorted from blood, obtained at week 4, from a patient treated with tofacitinib. The CDR3 loop reads CASSSDGGRTGELFF. DNA of the CDR3: TGTGCCAGCAGTTCGGACGGAGGAAGGACCGGGGAGCTGTTTTTT.